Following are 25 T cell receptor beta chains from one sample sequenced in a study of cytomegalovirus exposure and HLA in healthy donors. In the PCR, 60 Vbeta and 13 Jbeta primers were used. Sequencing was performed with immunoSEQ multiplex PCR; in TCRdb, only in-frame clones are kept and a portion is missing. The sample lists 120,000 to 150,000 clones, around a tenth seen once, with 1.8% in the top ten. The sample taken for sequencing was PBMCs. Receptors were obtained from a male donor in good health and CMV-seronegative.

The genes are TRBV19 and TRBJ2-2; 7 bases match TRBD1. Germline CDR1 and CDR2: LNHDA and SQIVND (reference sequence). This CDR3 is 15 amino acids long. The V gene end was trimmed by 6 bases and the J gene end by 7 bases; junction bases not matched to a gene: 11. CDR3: CASSYITGAVGELFF. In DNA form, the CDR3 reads TGTGCCAGTAGCTATATAACAGGGGCGGTCGGGGAGCTGTTTTTT.

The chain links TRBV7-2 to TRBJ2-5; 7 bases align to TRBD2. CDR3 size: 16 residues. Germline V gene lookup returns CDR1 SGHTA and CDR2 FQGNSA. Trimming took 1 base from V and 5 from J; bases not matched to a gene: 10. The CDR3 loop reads CASSLGQRGKTETQYF. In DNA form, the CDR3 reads TGTGCCAGCAGCTTAGGCCAGCGGGGCAAAACGGAGACCCAGTACTTC.

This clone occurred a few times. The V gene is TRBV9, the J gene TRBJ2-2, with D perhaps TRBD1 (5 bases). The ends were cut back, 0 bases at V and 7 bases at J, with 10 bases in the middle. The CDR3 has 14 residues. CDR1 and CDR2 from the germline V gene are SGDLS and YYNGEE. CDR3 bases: TGTGCCAGCAGCGTAGGATCGCAGGGCGGGGAGCTGTTTTTT. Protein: CASSVGSQGGELFF.

The CDR3 loop reads CASSDPIGNTEAFF. CDR3 sequence (DNA): TGTGCCAGCAGTGACCCCATTGGCAACACTGAAGCTTTCTTT. The chain couples TRBV25-1 to TRBJ1-1, with D hard to call. V dropped 3 bases and J dropped 2 bases, with 10 bases sitting between them. Germline CDR1 is MGHDK and CDR2 is SYGVNS. The CDR3 spans 14 residues.

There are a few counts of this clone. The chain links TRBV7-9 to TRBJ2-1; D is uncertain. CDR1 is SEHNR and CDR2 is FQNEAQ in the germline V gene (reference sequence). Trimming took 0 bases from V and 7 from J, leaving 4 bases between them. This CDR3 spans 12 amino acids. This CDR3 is CASSLASNEQFF. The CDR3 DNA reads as TGTGCCAGCAGCTTAGCTAGTAATGAGCAGTTCTTC.

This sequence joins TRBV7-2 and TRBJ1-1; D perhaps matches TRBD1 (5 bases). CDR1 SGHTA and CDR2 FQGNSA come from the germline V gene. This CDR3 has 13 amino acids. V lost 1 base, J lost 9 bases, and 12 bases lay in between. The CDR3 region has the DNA TGTGCCAGCAGCTTAGTCAAGGGGCACCAAGCTTTCTTT. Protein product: CASSLVKGHQAFF.

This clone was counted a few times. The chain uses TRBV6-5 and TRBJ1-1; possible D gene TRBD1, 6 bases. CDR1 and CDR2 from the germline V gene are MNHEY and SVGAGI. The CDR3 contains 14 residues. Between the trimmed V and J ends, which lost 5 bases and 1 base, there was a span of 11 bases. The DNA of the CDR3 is TGTGCCAGCAGTGTATACAGGGAGAACACTGAAGCTTTCTTT. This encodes CASSVYRENTEAFF.

CDR3 region: CASSPWTGSTDTQYF. The CDR3 DNA sequence: TGTGCCAGCAGCCCTTGGACGGGGAGCACAGATACGCAGTATTTT. This chain connects TRBV7-3 to TRBJ2-3; perhaps TRBD2 as D (5 bases). CDR3 length: 15 residues. Trimming took off 5 bases at V and 0 bases at J, with 12 bases between the two ends. Germline CDR1 is SGHTA and CDR2 is FQGTGA.

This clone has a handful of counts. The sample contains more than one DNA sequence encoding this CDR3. The CDR3 sequence is CASSLEAGEQYF. CDR3 sequence (DNA): TGTGCCAGCAGCTTAGAAGCTGGCGAGCAGTACTTC. The gene calls are TRBV7-9 and TRBJ2-7, with no clear D. Germline V lookup: CDR1 SEHNR, CDR2 FQNEAQ (reference sequence). CDR3 length: 12 amino acids. The ends were cut back, 1 base at V and 6 bases at J, with 7 bases in the middle.

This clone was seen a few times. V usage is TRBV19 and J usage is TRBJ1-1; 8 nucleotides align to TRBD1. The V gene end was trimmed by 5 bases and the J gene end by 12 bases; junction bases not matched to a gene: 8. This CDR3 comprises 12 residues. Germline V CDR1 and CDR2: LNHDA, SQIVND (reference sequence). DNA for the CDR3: TGTGCCAGTAGTCTGCGACAGGGGAGAACTTTCTTT. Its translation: CASSLRQGRTFF.

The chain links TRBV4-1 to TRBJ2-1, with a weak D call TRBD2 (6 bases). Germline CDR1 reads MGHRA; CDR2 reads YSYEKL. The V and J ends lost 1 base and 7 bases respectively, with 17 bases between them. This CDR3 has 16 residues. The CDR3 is CASSQALAGFGNEQFF. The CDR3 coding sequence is TGCGCCAGCAGCCAAGCCTTGGCGGGATTTGGAAATGAGCAGTTCTTC.

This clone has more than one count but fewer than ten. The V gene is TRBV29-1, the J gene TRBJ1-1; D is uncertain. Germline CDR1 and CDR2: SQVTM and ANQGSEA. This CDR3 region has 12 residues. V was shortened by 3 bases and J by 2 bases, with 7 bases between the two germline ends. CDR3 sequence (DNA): TGCAGCGTTGAGAACAGTAACACTGAAGCTTTCTTT. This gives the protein CSVENSNTEAFF.

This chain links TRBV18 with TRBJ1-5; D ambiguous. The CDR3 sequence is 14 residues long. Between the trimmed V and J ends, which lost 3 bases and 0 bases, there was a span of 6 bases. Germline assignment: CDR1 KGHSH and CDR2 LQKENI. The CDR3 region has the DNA TGTGCCAGCTCACCCCAGGATAGCAATCAGCCCCAGCATTTT. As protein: CASSPQDSNQPQHF.

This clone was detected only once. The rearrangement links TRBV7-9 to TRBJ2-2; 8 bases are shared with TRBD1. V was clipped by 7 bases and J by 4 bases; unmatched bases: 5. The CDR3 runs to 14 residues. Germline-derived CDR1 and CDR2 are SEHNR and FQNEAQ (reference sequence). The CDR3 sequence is CASIQTGATGELFF. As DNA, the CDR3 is TGTGCCAGCATCCAGACAGGGGCCACCGGGGAGCTGTTTTTT.

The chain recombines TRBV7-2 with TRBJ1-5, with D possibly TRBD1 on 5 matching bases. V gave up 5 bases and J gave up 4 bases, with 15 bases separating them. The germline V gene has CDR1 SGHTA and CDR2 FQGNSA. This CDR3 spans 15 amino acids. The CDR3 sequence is CASSPWGTRNQPQHF. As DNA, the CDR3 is TGTGCCAGCAGCCCCTGGGGGACTCGGAATCAGCCCCAGCATTTT.

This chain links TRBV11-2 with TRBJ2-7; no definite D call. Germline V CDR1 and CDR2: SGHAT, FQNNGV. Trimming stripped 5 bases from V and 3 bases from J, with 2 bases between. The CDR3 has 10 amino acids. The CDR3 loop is CASSHYEQYF. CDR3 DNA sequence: TGTGCCAGCAGCCACTACGAGCAGTACTTC.

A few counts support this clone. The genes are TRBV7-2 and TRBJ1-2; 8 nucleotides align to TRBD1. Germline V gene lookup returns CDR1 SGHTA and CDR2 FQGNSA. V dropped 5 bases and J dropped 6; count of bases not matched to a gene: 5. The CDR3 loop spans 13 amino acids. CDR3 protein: CASSVRTGNGYTF. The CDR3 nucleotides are TGTGCCAGCAGCGTCAGGACAGGGAATGGCTACACCTTC.

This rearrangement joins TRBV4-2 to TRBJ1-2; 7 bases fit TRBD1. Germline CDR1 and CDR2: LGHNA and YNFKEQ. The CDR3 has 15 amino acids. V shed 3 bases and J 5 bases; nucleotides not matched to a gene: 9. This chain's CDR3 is CASSQGTTGRYGYTF. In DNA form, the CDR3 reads TGTGCCAGCAGCCAGGGGACGACAGGGAGGTATGGCTACACCTTC.

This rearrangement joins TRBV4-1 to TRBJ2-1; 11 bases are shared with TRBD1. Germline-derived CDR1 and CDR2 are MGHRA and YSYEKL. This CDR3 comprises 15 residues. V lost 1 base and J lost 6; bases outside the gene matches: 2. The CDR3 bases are TGCGCCAGCAGCCAAGGCGGGACAGGGGGCAATGAGCAGTTCTTC. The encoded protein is CASSQGGTGGNEQFF.

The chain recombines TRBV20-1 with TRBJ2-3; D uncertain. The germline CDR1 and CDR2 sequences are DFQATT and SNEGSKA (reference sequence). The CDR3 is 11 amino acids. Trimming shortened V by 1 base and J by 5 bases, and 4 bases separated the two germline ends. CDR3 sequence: CSARVGDTQYF. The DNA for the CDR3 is TGCAGTGCTAGAGTCGGAGATACGCAGTATTTT.

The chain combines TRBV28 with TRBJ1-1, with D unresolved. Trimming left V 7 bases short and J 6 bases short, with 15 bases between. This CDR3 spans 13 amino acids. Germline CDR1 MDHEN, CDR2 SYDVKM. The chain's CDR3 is CASTPGGEAEAFF. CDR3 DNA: TGTGCCAGCACCCCGGGCGGGGAAGCTGAAGCTTTCTTT.

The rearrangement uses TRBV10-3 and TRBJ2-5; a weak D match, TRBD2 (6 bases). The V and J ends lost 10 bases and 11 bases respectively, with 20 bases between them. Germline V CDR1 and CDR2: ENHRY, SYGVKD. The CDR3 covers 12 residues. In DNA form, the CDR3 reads TGTGCCACGCGGGGTTCCGTTCGGGAGCAGTACTTC. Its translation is CATRGSVREQYF.

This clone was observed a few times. The CDR3 sequence is CASSSKAGTFYEQYF. Here the CDR3 DNA reads TGCGCCAGCAGCTCCAAAGCGGGGACGTTCTACGAGCAGTACTTC. This chain joins TRBV5-1 and TRBJ2-7; 7 nucleotides align to TRBD2. V lost 3 bases and J lost 3; bases outside the gene matches: 9. CDR3 length: 15 amino acids. CDR1 and CDR2 (germline): SGHRS, YFSETQ.

In DNA form, the CDR3 reads TGTGCCAGCAGCTCCGGGAACTCCTACGAGCAGTACTTC. Its protein is CASSSGNSYEQYF. This chain joins TRBV7-9 and TRBJ2-7; D perhaps matches TRBD2 (5 bases). Germline CDR1 is SEHNR and CDR2 is FQNEAQ (reference sequence). V was clipped by 4 bases and J by 0 bases, with 7 bases between them. The CDR3 is 13 residues long. Based on the CDR3 plus reference TRBV7-9 and TRBJ2-7, the full variable domain is DTGVSQNPRHKITKRGQNVTFRCDPISEHNRLYWYRQTLGQGPEFLTYFQNEAQLEKSRLLSDRFSAERPKGSFSTLEIQRTEQGDSAMYLCASSSGNSYEQYFGPGTRLTVT.

DNA for the CDR3: TGTGCCAGCAGATCGGGAACATTGAACACTGAAGCTTTCTTT. Translated, it gives CASRSGTLNTEAFF. The chain has TRBV6-5 and TRBJ1-1; D remains unclear. Between the trimmed V and J ends, which lost 6 bases and 0 bases, there was a span of 11 bases. CDR1 is MNHEY and CDR2 is SVGAGI in the germline V gene. The CDR3 length is 14 residues.